A selection of T cell receptor beta chains follows, all from one sample in a study of blood T cell repertoires in COVID-19. Here immunoSEQ multiplex PCR was the method, and the copy in TCRdb shows in-frame clones only, minus some. Found here are some 220,000 clones, about four fifths of them singletons; the top ten hold around 3.1%. Sequencing input: peripheral blood. Receptor source: a young woman who had recovered from COVID-19. Each CDR3 is given with its conserved first and last residue. Each record gives: J gene, V gene, CDR3 length, clone size, D gene, CDR3 protein, CDR3 DNA. D genes are given only for firm matches. Size tells how often a clone was seen (once, few, many) or the class of an expanded clone, and some rows leave it out.

j_gene: TRBJ2-5
v_gene: TRBV18
len: 15
abundance: .
d_gene: TRBD2
CDR3aa: CASSPRLAGKETQYF
CDR3nt: TGTGCCAGCTCACCGCGACTAGCGGGCAAAGAGACCCAGTACTTC

j_gene: TRBJ2-3
v_gene: TRBV28
len: 15
abundance: few
d_gene: .
CDR3aa: CASSLQGKGSDTQYF
CDR3nt: TGTGCCAGCAGTTTACAGGGGAAGGGGTCGGATACGCAGTATTTT

j_gene: TRBJ2-1
v_gene: TRBV19
len: 18
abundance: .
d_gene: .
CDR3aa: CASSEQGLRLGGFNEQFF
CDR3nt: TGTGCCAGTAGCGAACAGGGTTTAAGGCTAGGGGGATTTAATGAGCAGTTCTTC

j_gene: TRBJ1-1
v_gene: TRBV4-1
len: 16
abundance: .
d_gene: .
CDR3aa: CASSPLGQPLNTEAFF
CDR3nt: TGCGCCAGCAGCCCTCTAGGACAGCCCTTGAACACTGAAGCTTTCTTT

j_gene: TRBJ1-6
v_gene: TRBV11-2
len: 14
abundance: few
d_gene: .
CDR3aa: CASSLNTYNSPLHF
CDR3nt: TGTGCCAGCAGCTTGAACACCTATAATTCACCCCTCCACTTT

j_gene: TRBJ2-7
v_gene: TRBV6-5
len: 15
abundance: few
d_gene: TRBD1
CDR3aa: CASSYPGQGVYEQYF
CDR3nt: TGTGCCAGCAGTTACCCGGGACAGGGAGTCTACGAGCAGTACTTC

j_gene: TRBJ2-7
v_gene: TRBV18
len: 15
abundance: .
d_gene: .
CDR3aa: CASSPGRVSSYEQYF
CDR3nt: TGTGCCAGCTCACCGGGCAGGGTCAGTTCCTACGAGCAGTACTTC

j_gene: TRBJ2-2
v_gene: TRBV2
len: 14
abundance: once
d_gene: .
CDR3aa: CASSDRGNTGELFF
CDR3nt: TGTGCCAGCAGTGACAGGGGGAACACCGGGGAGCTGTTTTTT

j_gene: TRBJ2-1
v_gene: TRBV27
len: 15
abundance: .
d_gene: TRBD2
CDR3aa: CASSLGLAGASEQFF
CDR3nt: TGTGCCAGCAGTTTGGGACTAGCGGGAGCGAGTGAGCAGTTCTTC

j_gene: TRBJ2-2
v_gene: TRBV19
len: 15
abundance: .
d_gene: .
CDR3aa: CASRRGGFNTGELFF
CDR3nt: TGTGCCAGTCGGAGGGGTGGTTTTAACACCGGGGAGCTGTTTTTT

j_gene: TRBJ2-5
v_gene: TRBV30
len: 12
abundance: .
d_gene: .
CDR3aa: CAWSVLSETQYF
CDR3nt: TGTGCCTGGAGTGTACTATCTGAGACCCAGTACTTC

j_gene: TRBJ2-3
v_gene: TRBV28
len: 15
abundance: .
d_gene: .
CDR3aa: CASSLPSRLTDTQYF
CDR3nt: TGTGCCAGCAGTTTACCCAGTCGACTGACAGATACGCAGTATTTT

j_gene: TRBJ2-3
v_gene: TRBV27
len: 14
abundance: .
d_gene: TRBD2
CDR3aa: CASGTSGSADTQYF
CDR3nt: TGTGCCAGCGGGACTAGCGGGAGCGCAGATACGCAGTATTTT

j_gene: TRBJ1-2
v_gene: TRBV6-5
len: 13
abundance: many
d_gene: TRBD1
CDR3aa: CASSRRQGGGYTF
CDR3nt: TGTGCCAGCAGTCGCCGACAGGGAGGAGGCTACACCTTC

j_gene: TRBJ1-6
v_gene: TRBV13
len: 12
abundance: .
d_gene: .
CDR3aa: CASSSYNSPLHF
CDR3nt: TGTGCCAGCAGTTCGTATAATTCACCCCTCCACTTT

j_gene: TRBJ2-2
v_gene: TRBV9
len: 16
abundance: .
d_gene: .
CDR3aa: CASSAQGIYGTGELFF
CDR3nt: TGTGCCAGCAGCGCACAGGGAATCTACGGCACCGGGGAGCTGTTTTTT

j_gene: TRBJ2-5
v_gene: TRBV5-1
len: 17
abundance: many
d_gene: TRBD2
CDR3aa: CASSLFLSGTSVETQYF
CDR3nt: TGCGCCAGCAGCTTGTTTCTATCCGGGACTAGCGTTGAGACCCAGTACTTC

j_gene: TRBJ2-7
v_gene: TRBV6-5
len: 14
abundance: once
d_gene: TRBD1
CDR3aa: CASSYLTGTNEQYF
CDR3nt: TGTGCCAGCAGTTACTTGACAGGGACCAACGAGCAGTACTTC

j_gene: TRBJ2-1
v_gene: TRBV13
len: 16
abundance: .
d_gene: .
CDR3aa: CASSPEEGSSYNEQFF
CDR3nt: TGTGCCAGCAGCCCCGAGGAGGGTAGCTCCTACAATGAGCAGTTCTTC

j_gene: TRBJ2-3
v_gene: TRBV5-1
len: 19
abundance: .
d_gene: TRBD2
CDR3aa: CASSFLIGTSGDSTDTQYF
CDR3nt: TGCGCCAGCAGCTTCTTGATAGGGACTAGCGGGGATTCCACAGATACGCAGTATTTT

j_gene: TRBJ2-5
v_gene: TRBV2
len: 14
abundance: .
d_gene: TRBD1
CDR3aa: CASSARGRGETQYF
CDR3nt: TGTGCCAGCAGTGCCAGGGGGCGAGGAGAGACCCAGTACTTC

j_gene: TRBJ2-1
v_gene: TRBV11-2
len: 15
abundance: .
d_gene: TRBD2
CDR3aa: CASSLLAGGGDEQFF
CDR3nt: TGTGCCAGCAGCTTACTAGCGGGAGGGGGGGATGAGCAGTTCTTC

j_gene: TRBJ1-1
v_gene: TRBV11-2
len: 15
abundance: .
d_gene: .
CDR3aa: CASSSYQGLNTEAFF
CDR3nt: TGTGCCAGCAGCTCATACCAGGGATTGAACACTGAAGCTTTCTTT

j_gene: TRBJ1-4
v_gene: TRBV6-1
len: 16
abundance: .
d_gene: TRBD1
CDR3aa: CASSETWGTVDEKLFF
CDR3nt: TGTGCCAGCAGTGAAACTTGGGGGACAGTAGATGAAAAACTGTTTTTT

j_gene: TRBJ2-3
v_gene: TRBV5-1
len: 15
abundance: many
d_gene: .
CDR3aa: CASSLDPVLGGEQYF
CDR3nt: TGCGCCAGCAGCTTGGACCCCGTACTAGGCGGGGAGCAGTATTTT

j_gene: TRBJ1-2
v_gene: TRBV6-4
len: 16
abundance: once
d_gene: TRBD1
CDR3aa: CASSDFSDRGRGGYTF
CDR3nt: TGTGCCAGCAGTGACTTCTCGGACAGGGGGCGCGGTGGCTACACCTTC

j_gene: TRBJ2-5
v_gene: TRBV5-1
len: 15
abundance: .
d_gene: TRBD2
CDR3aa: CASSFTGEGLETQYF
CDR3nt: TGCGCCAGCAGCTTTACGGGGGAGGGCTTAGAGACCCAGTACTTC

j_gene: TRBJ2-2
v_gene: TRBV2
len: 19
abundance: once
d_gene: TRBD2
CDR3aa: CASSEPVAGGEELSGELFF
CDR3nt: TGTGCCAGCAGTGAACCGGTAGCGGGAGGGGAAGAACTTAGCGGGGAGCTGTTTTTT

j_gene: TRBJ2-1
v_gene: TRBV15
len: 15
abundance: .
d_gene: .
CDR3aa: CATSRQGQGHNEQFF
CDR3nt: TGTGCCACCAGCAGACAGGGGCAGGGACACAATGAGCAGTTCTTC

j_gene: TRBJ1-2
v_gene: TRBV5-1
len: 16
abundance: once
d_gene: TRBD1
CDR3aa: CASSSGAGDRGSGYTF
CDR3nt: TGCGCCAGCAGCTCGGGAGCGGGAGACAGGGGGAGTGGCTACACCTTC

j_gene: TRBJ2-5
v_gene: TRBV5-1
len: 16
abundance: .
d_gene: TRBD1
CDR3aa: CASSLGDRSEGETQYF
CDR3nt: TGCGCCAGCAGCTTGGGGGACAGATCTGAGGGGGAGACCCAGTACTTC

j_gene: TRBJ2-5
v_gene: TRBV19
len: 15
abundance: .
d_gene: TRBD1
CDR3aa: CASRDRGSGQETQYF
CDR3nt: TGTGCCAGTAGGGACAGGGGTTCGGGACAAGAGACCCAGTACTTC

j_gene: TRBJ1-5
v_gene: TRBV5-1
len: 18
abundance: few
d_gene: .
CDR3aa: CASAGGGFSLDGNQPQHF
CDR3nt: TGCGCCAGCGCGGGGGGAGGCTTTAGTTTGGATGGCAATCAGCCCCAGCATTTT

j_gene: TRBJ2-1
v_gene: TRBV24-1
len: 13
abundance: once
d_gene: TRBD1
CDR3aa: CATSGQGYNEQFF
CDR3nt: TGTGCCACCTCGGGACAGGGATACAATGAGCAGTTCTTC

j_gene: TRBJ1-2
v_gene: TRBV19
len: 15
abundance: .
d_gene: .
CDR3aa: CASSYSARSDYGYTF
CDR3nt: TGTGCCAGTAGTTATTCGGCCAGGTCGGACTATGGCTACACCTTC

j_gene: TRBJ2-1
v_gene: TRBV27
len: 17
abundance: few
d_gene: TRBD2
CDR3aa: CASSLSVVRAGENEQFF
CDR3nt: TGTGCCAGCAGTTTATCGGTAGTAAGAGCGGGAGAAAATGAGCAGTTCTTC

j_gene: TRBJ2-3
v_gene: TRBV19
len: 18
abundance: .
d_gene: TRBD1
CDR3aa: CASSIRGPNRGLTDTQYF
CDR3nt: TGTGCCAGTAGTATTAGGGGTCCTAACAGGGGGCTAACCGATACGCAGTATTTT

j_gene: TRBJ1-1
v_gene: TRBV27
len: 16
abundance: .
d_gene: TRBD1
CDR3aa: CASSPFGTGSFTEAFF
CDR3nt: TGTGCCAGCAGCCCCTTTGGGACAGGGTCCTTCACTGAAGCTTTCTTT

j_gene: TRBJ2-5
v_gene: TRBV10-3
len: 15
abundance: .
d_gene: .
CDR3aa: CAISGKESREETQYF
CDR3nt: TGTGCCATCAGTGGGAAGGAGTCGAGGGAGGAGACCCAGTACTTC

j_gene: TRBJ2-1
v_gene: TRBV10-1
len: 19
abundance: .
d_gene: TRBD2
CDR3aa: CASSESTQERGSSYNEQFF
CDR3nt: TGCGCCAGCAGTGAGTCGACTCAGGAGCGGGGAAGCTCCTACAATGAGCAGTTCTTC

j_gene: TRBJ2-5
v_gene: TRBV25-1
len: 13
abundance: .
d_gene: .
CDR3aa: CASSRQAAETQYF
CDR3nt: TGTGCCAGCAGCAGGCAGGCTGCAGAGACCCAGTACTTC

j_gene: TRBJ2-1
v_gene: TRBV30
len: 14
abundance: .
d_gene: .
CDR3aa: CAWSGQSSYNEQFF
CDR3nt: TGTGCCTGGAGTGGACAGAGCTCCTACAATGAGCAGTTCTTC

j_gene: TRBJ1-1
v_gene: TRBV25-1
len: 15
abundance: .
d_gene: .
CDR3aa: CASSDPGKGNTEAFF
CDR3nt: TGTGCCAGCAGTGACCCAGGGAAGGGGAACACTGAAGCTTTCTTT

j_gene: TRBJ2-5
v_gene: TRBV7-3
len: 14
abundance: .
d_gene: .
CDR3aa: CASSASGTQETQYF
CDR3nt: TGTGCCAGCAGCGCAAGCGGAACTCAAGAGACCCAGTACTTC

j_gene: TRBJ2-1
v_gene: TRBV24-1
len: 17
abundance: .
d_gene: TRBD2
CDR3aa: CATSDRTSKEPYNEQFF
CDR3nt: TGTGCCACCAGTGATCGGACTAGCAAGGAACCCTACAATGAGCAGTTCTTC

j_gene: TRBJ2-1
v_gene: TRBV14
len: 15
abundance: few
d_gene: .
CDR3aa: CASSRRGSSYNEQFF
CDR3nt: TGTGCCAGCAGCCGTAGAGGGAGCTCCTACAATGAGCAGTTCTTC

j_gene: TRBJ1-6
v_gene: TRBV11-2
len: 18
abundance: .
d_gene: .
CDR3aa: CASSLGGGRRDFNSPLHF
CDR3nt: TGTGCCAGCAGCTTAGGCGGGGGGCGGAGAGATTTTAATTCACCCCTCCACTTT